The clone carrying this T cell receptor beta chain came up a few times. Antigen specificity is unknown. This sample stems from a study of T-cell reconstitution after alpha-beta-depleted transplantation in children. Findings and caveats of the study: In some patients, recipient T cells and intrathymic progenitors surviving conditioning explained high day-60 diversity. By about two months after transplant, alpha-beta T cells reportedly arose from several hundred graft clones that had expanded. Among T cells one year after transplant, newly produced cells accounted for most counts and diversity.

There are 14 residues in the CDR3. Trimming took off 3 bases at V and 0 bases at J, with 8 bases between the two ends. Library preparation (for TCRbeta) was performed with unique molecular identifiers. Each CDR3 protein gets one entry after TCRdb re-called the PCR reads with MiXCR. The sample holds 530,000 or so distinct CDR3 sequences, roughly a quarter seen once. The sequencing here drew on PBMCs, taken before TCRalphabeta/CD19-depleted stem cell transplant. This clonotype originated in a boy younger than two with Wiskott-Aldrich syndrome, due to receive a stem cell transplant. This chain links TRBV12-3 or TRBV12-4 with TRBJ2-5; maybe TRBD1 (5 bases). DNA for the CDR3: TGTGCCAGCAGTTTTAAGGGGTACCAAGAGACCCAGTACTTC. It is translated as CASSFKGYQETQYF.